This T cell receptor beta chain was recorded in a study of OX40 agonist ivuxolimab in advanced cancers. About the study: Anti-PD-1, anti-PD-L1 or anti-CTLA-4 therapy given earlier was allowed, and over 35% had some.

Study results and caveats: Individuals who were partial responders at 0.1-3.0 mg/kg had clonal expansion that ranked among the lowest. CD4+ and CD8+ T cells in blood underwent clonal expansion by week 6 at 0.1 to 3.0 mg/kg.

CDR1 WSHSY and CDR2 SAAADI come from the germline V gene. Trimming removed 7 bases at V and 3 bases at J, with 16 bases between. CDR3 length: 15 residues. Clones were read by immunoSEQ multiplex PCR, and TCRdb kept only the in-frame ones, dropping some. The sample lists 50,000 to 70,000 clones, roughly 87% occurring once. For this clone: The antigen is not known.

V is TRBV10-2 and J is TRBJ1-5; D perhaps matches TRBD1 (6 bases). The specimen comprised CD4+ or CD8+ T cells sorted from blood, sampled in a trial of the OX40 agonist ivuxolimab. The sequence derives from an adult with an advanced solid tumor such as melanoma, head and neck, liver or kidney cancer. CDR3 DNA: TGCGCCAGCATTGATTCGGACAGATACAATCAGCCCCAGCATTTT. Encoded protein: CASIDSDRYNQPQHF.